The 5 T cell receptor beta chains reported below all come from one sample, sequenced in a study of T cell responses to AZD1222 COVID-19 vaccine. The repertoire was sequenced with immunoSEQ multiplex PCR; TCRdb's copy has only in-frame clones and lacks some. The sample includes around 150,000 clones, more than 75% of them seen just once. Sequenced here: peripheral blood, sampled on day 0 of AZD1222 vaccination. The source of these receptors is an adult in good health.

This chain connects TRBV3-1 (or the pseudogene TRBV3-2) to TRBJ1-2, with D possibly TRBD1 on 6 matching bases. This CDR3 contains 16 residues. Per germline, CDR1 LGHDT and CDR2 YNNKEL (reference sequence). Trimming removed 4 bases from V and 4 bases from J, with 19 bases in between. The CDR3 sequence is CASSPQQGRALYGYTF. The CDR3 DNA is TGTGCCAGCAGCCCCCAACAGGGTCGCGCCCTCTATGGCTACACCTTC.

V usage is TRBV24-1 and J usage is TRBJ2-5, with a weak D call TRBD1 (5 bases). Germline assignment: CDR1 KGHDR and CDR2 SFDVKD. The CDR3 consists of 12 residues. V dropped 9 bases and J dropped 7 bases, with 14 bases sitting between them. DNA of the CDR3: TGTGCCACCGGGGCTTCAAATGGGACCCAGTACTTC. Translated, it gives CATGASNGTQYF.

This chain uses TRBV7-8 with TRBJ1-4; 7 bases align to TRBD1. The germline V gene has CDR1 SGHVS and CDR2 FQNEAQ. After removal of 5 bases from V and 0 bases from J, the junction contained 6 bases not matched to a gene. There are 16 residues in the CDR3. Written as DNA, the CDR3 is TGTGCCAGCAGCCGGGACAGAGGAGCAACTAATGAAAAACTGTTTTTT. Translated: CASSRDRGATNEKLFF.

The chain recombines TRBV7-9 with TRBJ2-3; D not certain. Germline lookup yields CDR1 SEHNR and CDR2 FQNEAQ (reference sequence). The germline V and J ends were trimmed by 1 base and 4 bases, with 15 bases remaining between them. The CDR3 is made up of 16 amino acids. This CDR3 is CASSLVVGFRPDTQYF. Here the CDR3 DNA reads TGTGCCAGCAGCTTAGTAGTCGGTTTCAGGCCAGATACGCAGTATTTT.

This clone was recorded once. The chain couples TRBV18 to TRBJ1-6, with 11 bases matching TRBD1. Losses at the gene ends were 3 bases for V and 9 bases for J; bases not matched to a gene: 7. Germline CDR1 reads KGHSH; CDR2 reads LQKENI. This CDR3 spans 16 amino acids. The CDR3 DNA is TGTGCCAGCTCACCTGCGATGGGACAGGGGGGTTCACCCCTCCACTTT. It translates to CASSPAMGQGGSPLHF.